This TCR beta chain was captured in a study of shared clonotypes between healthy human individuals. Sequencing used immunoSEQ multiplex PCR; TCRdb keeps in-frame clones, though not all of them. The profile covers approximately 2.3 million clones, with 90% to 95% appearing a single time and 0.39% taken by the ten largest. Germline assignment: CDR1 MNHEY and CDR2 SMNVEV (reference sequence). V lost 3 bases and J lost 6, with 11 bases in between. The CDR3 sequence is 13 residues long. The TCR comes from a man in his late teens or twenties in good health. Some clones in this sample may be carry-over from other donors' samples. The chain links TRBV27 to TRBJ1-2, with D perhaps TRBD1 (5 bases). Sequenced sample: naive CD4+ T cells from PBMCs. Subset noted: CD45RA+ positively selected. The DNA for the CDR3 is TGTGCCAGCAGTTTCAGGGCATTCCATGGCTACACCTTC. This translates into CASSFRAFHGYTF.